Listed here are 12 T cell receptor beta chains from one sample, sequenced in a study of blood T cells in healthy people across ages. Sample-barcoded 5' priming and a J-beta primer mix drove a second PCR of roughly 6 to 12 cycles. TCRdb itself ran the 5' RACE reads through MiXCR, one entry per CDR3 protein. The sample consists of 1.5 million to 2 million distinct CDR3 sequences, almost 35% of them appearing once. Sequences were obtained from blood. These receptors originate from a woman aged 25 to 39 in good health.

This clonotype has only a few counts. This sequence joins TRBV5-1 and TRBJ2-5; maybe TRBD2 (6 bases). Germline values: CDR1 SGHRS, CDR2 YFSETQ. The CDR3 has 15 amino acids. Deletions cut 4 bases from V and 5 bases from J, with 18 bases between. The CDR3 is CASSPTTRPQETQYF. In DNA form, the CDR3 reads TGCGCCAGCAGCCCCACGACTAGACCTCAGGAGACCCAGTACTTC.

This clonotype has more than one count but fewer than ten. The chain joins TRBV7-3 to TRBJ2-3, with 11 bases matching TRBD2. CDR3 size: 15 residues. Per the germline V gene, CDR1 is SGHTA and CDR2 is FQGTGA. Losses at the gene ends were 2 bases for V and 6 bases for J; bases not matched to a gene: 4. In nucleotides, the CDR3 is TGTGCCAGCAGCTTATTAGCGGGGGGGTTTGATACGCAGTATTTT. Protein product: CASSLLAGGFDTQYF.

As concerns this clonotype: A read error may produce the germline difference seen at one junction end. The rearrangement uses TRBV4-1 and TRBJ2-2; D not certain. Germline lookup yields CDR1 MGHRA and CDR2 YSYEKL. The CDR3 extends over 11 amino acids. CDR3 in DNA: TGTGCCAGCAGCCAAGCCGGGGAGCTGTTTTTT. Its protein product is CASSQAGELFF.

The chain couples TRBV7-2 to TRBJ2-7; D is possibly TRBD2 (5 bases). V was trimmed by 0 bases and J by 7 bases, leaving 16 bases between them. From germline, CDR1 is SGHTA and CDR2 FQGNSA. The length of the CDR3 is 15 residues. CDR3 amino acids: CASSLAGASWREQYF. In DNA, the CDR3 is TGTGCCAGCAGCTTAGCCGGAGCTAGCTGGCGGGAGCAGTACTTC.

This clonotype has just one count. V gene TRBV20-1 combines with J gene TRBJ2-3; 12 bases fit TRBD2. V was clipped by 5 bases and J by 9 bases; unmatched bases: 12. The CDR3 runs 15 residues. CDR1 is DFQATT and CDR2 is SNEGSKA in the germline V gene (reference sequence). The CDR3 is CSALPSGGALGTQYF. The CDR3 region has the DNA TGCAGTGCTCTTCCTAGCGGGGGGGCGCTTGGCACGCAGTATTTT.

The J gene is TRBJ2-2, the V gene TRBV10-3; D gene unclear. CDR1 ENHRY and CDR2 SYGVKD come from the germline V gene. CDR3 length: 12 residues. Trimming pared 4 bases from V and 7 bases from J, leaving 7 bases between. The CDR3 is CAISVVDGELFF. CDR3 DNA: TGTGCCATCAGTGTTGTAGACGGGGAGCTGTTTTTT.

Notes on this clonotype: Compared with germline, one end of the junction differs, possibly owing to a read error. The chain carries TRBV29-1 and TRBJ2-3; the D is unclear. CDR3 length equals 16 residues. CDR1 SQVTM and CDR2 ANQGSEA come from the germline V gene. The CDR3 DNA sequence: TGCAGCGTTGTCTTTTTTGCTGGCATAGGCACAGACACGCAGTATTTT. Translating gives CSVVFFAGIGTDTQYF.

This clonotype has a handful of counts. The gene calls are TRBV3-1 and TRBJ2-5; 7 bases are shared with TRBD2. CDR1 and CDR2 from the germline V gene are LGHDT and YNNKEL (reference sequence). V was pared by 2 bases and J by 0 bases, with 3 bases of the junction left unmatched. The CDR3 contains 15 residues. The CDR3 reads CASSQTLADQETQYF. CDR3 in DNA: TGTGCCAGCAGCCAAACCCTAGCGGACCAAGAGACCCAGTACTTC.

There are a few counts of this clonotype. The V gene is TRBV28, the J gene TRBJ2-1, with D possibly matching TRBD2 (6 bases). The length of the CDR3 is 15 residues. Germline V gene sequence: CDR1 MDHEN, CDR2 SYDVKM. V shed 8 bases and J shed 2 bases, with 16 bases lying between them. CDR3 coding DNA: TGTGCCAGCGGTGGAAGGACGGGGGCCTACAATGAGCAGTTCTTC. Protein: CASGGRTGAYNEQFF.

The chain combines TRBV20-1 with TRBJ1-1; D is unresolved. Germline CDR1 DFQATT, CDR2 SNEGSKA (reference sequence). The CDR3 has 14 residues. The germline V and J ends were trimmed by 6 bases and 5 bases, with 19 bases remaining between them. Written as DNA, the CDR3 is TGCAGTGCGCAGCAGGAGCGGTGGGGTACTGAAGCTTTCTTT. This encodes CSAQQERWGTEAFF.

The CDR3, as DNA: TGTGCCAGCAGTTTATTGCTAGCGGGGATGAACACCGGGGAGCTGTTTTTT. Translated, it gives CASSLLLAGMNTGELFF. V is TRBV28 and J is TRBJ2-2; 9 bases line up with TRBD2. The CDR3 loop spans 17 amino acids. The ends lost 1 base at V and 1 base at J; junction bases unmatched: 4. CDR1 and CDR2 (germline): MDHEN, SYDVKM.

The chain links TRBV25-1 to TRBJ2-7; D uncertain. V gave up 7 bases and J gave up 0 bases, with 10 bases separating them. The CDR3 is made up of 13 amino acids. CDR1 MGHDK and CDR2 SYGVNS come from the germline V gene. CDR3 in DNA: TGTGCCAGCAAGCCTTATAGCTCCTACGAGCAGTACTTC. It translates to CASKPYSSYEQYF.